The rows below give T cell receptor beta chains drawn from one sample of a study of shared clonotypes between healthy human individuals. Sequencing used immunoSEQ multiplex PCR; TCRdb keeps in-frame clones, though not all of them. The table lists 900,000 to 1,200,000 clones, 75% to 80% of them singletons, with 0.6% to 0.7% in the top ten. The sequenced sample consisted of memory CD4+ T cells from PBMCs. These receptors were obtained from a man younger than 35 in good health. Some clones in this sample may be carry-over from other donors' samples. CDR3s include the opening cysteine and the closing phenylalanine or tryptophan. The D gene is left open where the match is weak. Only some rows state a clone size, as once, few, many or a class for expanded clones.

V gene: TRBV11-1
D gene: TRBD1
J gene: TRBJ2-7
clone size: NA
CDR3 DNA: TGTGCCAGCAGCAAACGGGGCCCAGGGGGCGCGGACGAGCAGTACTTC
CDR3 protein: CASSKRGPGGADEQYF

V gene: TRBV27
D gene: NA
J gene: TRBJ2-2
clone size: few
CDR3 DNA: TGTGCCAGCAGTTCAAAGGCAGGGGAGAACACCGGGGAGCTGTTTTTT
CDR3 protein: CASSSKAGENTGELFF

V gene: TRBV6-5
D gene: NA
J gene: TRBJ1-2
clone size: NA
CDR3 DNA: TGTGCCAGCAGGGACAGCTACATATCTAACTATGGCTACACCTTC
CDR3 protein: CASRDSYISNYGYTF

V gene: TRBV5-1
D gene: NA
J gene: TRBJ1-5
clone size: NA
CDR3 DNA: TGCGCCAGCAGCTTGGAGTCGGGTAGCAATCAGCCCCAGCATTTT
CDR3 protein: CASSLESGSNQPQHF

V gene: TRBV28
D gene: TRBD1
J gene: TRBJ2-1
clone size: NA
CDR3 DNA: TGTGCCAGCAGTTTGGGACAGGCCTCCTACAATGAGCAGTTCTTC
CDR3 protein: CASSLGQASYNEQFF

V gene: TRBV5-6
D gene: TRBD2
J gene: TRBJ2-5
clone size: NA
CDR3 DNA: TGTGCCAGCAGCAGTTCCTCTAGCGGGGAGACCCAGTACTTC
CDR3 protein: CASSSSSSGETQYF

V gene: TRBV10-3
D gene: NA
J gene: TRBJ2-3
clone size: NA
CDR3 DNA: TGTGCCATCCGAGGGGACGGTAGCACAGATACGCAGTATTTT
CDR3 protein: CAIRGDGSTDTQYF

V gene: TRBV15
D gene: TRBD1
J gene: TRBJ1-3
clone size: NA
CDR3 DNA: TGTGCCACCAGCAGAGTAGGGAGGGGGCATATGGGAAACACCATATATTTT
CDR3 protein: CATSRVGRGHMGNTIYF

V gene: TRBV9
D gene: NA
J gene: TRBJ2-7
clone size: NA
CDR3 DNA: TGTGCCAGCAGCGTACATGCAGCAAACTACGAGCAGTACTTC
CDR3 protein: CASSVHAANYEQYF

V gene: TRBV7-9
D gene: TRBD2
J gene: TRBJ2-2
clone size: NA
CDR3 DNA: TGTGCCAGCAGCTGGGGACTAGAAAGCGGGGAGCTGTTTTTT
CDR3 protein: CASSWGLESGELFF

V gene: TRBV5-1
D gene: NA
J gene: TRBJ2-5
clone size: NA
CDR3 DNA: TGCGCCAGCAGCCCTGGGGAGACCCAGTACTTC
CDR3 protein: CASSPGETQYF

V gene: TRBV5-1
D gene: TRBD1
J gene: TRBJ2-7
clone size: NA
CDR3 DNA: TGCGCCAGCAGCCCGACAGGGTCGTCCTACGAGCAGTACTTC
CDR3 protein: CASSPTGSSYEQYF

V gene: TRBV7-9
D gene: NA
J gene: TRBJ2-7
clone size: once
CDR3 DNA: TGTGCCAGCAGTCTGGACTGGAGCGGATGGTACTTC
CDR3 protein: CASSLDWSGWYF

V gene: TRBV18
D gene: TRBD1
J gene: TRBJ2-5
clone size: NA
CDR3 DNA: TGTGCCAGCTCACGTGGACAGGGATCTTGGGGAGAGACCCAGTACTTC
CDR3 protein: CASSRGQGSWGETQYF

V gene: TRBV30
D gene: TRBD1
J gene: TRBJ1-2
clone size: NA
CDR3 DNA: TGTGCCTGGAGTGAGAACAGGGGAGGAGGGTATGGCTACACCTTC
CDR3 protein: CAWSENRGGGYGYTF

V gene: TRBV5-1
D gene: NA
J gene: TRBJ1-4
clone size: NA
CDR3 DNA: TGCGCCAGCAGCTTGGAGGGCAGGGGATACGAAAAACTGTTTTTT
CDR3 protein: CASSLEGRGYEKLFF

V gene: TRBV6-5
D gene: NA
J gene: TRBJ2-5
clone size: NA
CDR3 DNA: TGTGCCAGCAGCCCCAGGGTCACATCAGAGACCCAGTACTTC
CDR3 protein: CASSPRVTSETQYF

V gene: TRBV7-2
D gene: TRBD2
J gene: TRBJ2-3
clone size: many
CDR3 DNA: TGTGCCAGCAGCTTAGGCGGGAGGAGCACAGATACGCAGTATTTT
CDR3 protein: CASSLGGRSTDTQYF

V gene: TRBV29-1
D gene: TRBD2
J gene: TRBJ2-1
clone size: NA
CDR3 DNA: TGCAGCGTTGAAGAGGCTAGCGGGCCTAACATTTCCCACAATGAGCAGTTCTTC
CDR3 protein: CSVEEASGPNISHNEQFF

V gene: TRBV6-6
D gene: NA
J gene: TRBJ1-1
clone size: NA
CDR3 DNA: TGTGCCAGCATCCCGGACTGGAACACTGAAGCTTTCTTT
CDR3 protein: CASIPDWNTEAFF

V gene: TRBV18
D gene: TRBD2
J gene: TRBJ2-7
clone size: NA
CDR3 DNA: TGTGCCAGCTCCCCTACTAGCGTTCAGTACGAGCAGTACTTC
CDR3 protein: CASSPTSVQYEQYF

V gene: TRBV5-1
D gene: TRBD1
J gene: TRBJ2-2
clone size: NA
CDR3 DNA: TGCGCCAGCAGTCCCGGGACAGGGGGAACCGGGGAGCTGTTTTTT
CDR3 protein: CASSPGTGGTGELFF

V gene: TRBV19
D gene: TRBD1
J gene: TRBJ1-1
clone size: NA
CDR3 DNA: TGTGCCAGTAGTGGGGGACAGGGGCTGGCCCCAACTGAAGCTTTCTTT
CDR3 protein: CASSGGQGLAPTEAFF

V gene: TRBV29-1
D gene: NA
J gene: TRBJ2-5
clone size: many
CDR3 DNA: TGCAGCGTCGGTCCCATGCGACAAGAGACCCAGTACTTC
CDR3 protein: CSVGPMRQETQYF

V gene: TRBV7-2
D gene: TRBD1
J gene: TRBJ1-2
clone size: few
CDR3 DNA: TGTGCCAGCAGCTTGTACGCGGGGACAGACCTCTATGGCTACACCTTC
CDR3 protein: CASSLYAGTDLYGYTF

V gene: TRBV28
D gene: NA
J gene: TRBJ1-1
clone size: NA
CDR3 DNA: TGTGCCAGCAGTTCGGCGAACACTGAAGCTTTCTTT
CDR3 protein: CASSSANTEAFF

V gene: TRBV7-2
D gene: TRBD2
J gene: TRBJ2-1
clone size: NA
CDR3 DNA: TGTGCCAGCAGCTTTTCTAGCGGGTGGAATGAGCAGTTCTTC
CDR3 protein: CASSFSSGWNEQFF

V gene: TRBV28
D gene: TRBD2
J gene: TRBJ2-1
clone size: NA
CDR3 DNA: TGTGCCAGCAGTGCCAAGACTAGCGGGAGATACAATGAGCAGTTCTTC
CDR3 protein: CASSAKTSGRYNEQFF

V gene: TRBV19
D gene: NA
J gene: TRBJ2-7
clone size: once
CDR3 DNA: TGTGCCAGTAGTATCGCGGCCGCCTACGAGCAGTACTTC
CDR3 protein: CASSIAAAYEQYF

V gene: TRBV27
D gene: NA
J gene: TRBJ2-3
clone size: NA
CDR3 DNA: TGTGCCAGCAGTGGAGTAACTACTAGCACAGATACGCAGTATTTT
CDR3 protein: CASSGVTTSTDTQYF

V gene: TRBV2
D gene: NA
J gene: TRBJ1-5
clone size: NA
CDR3 DNA: TGTGCCAGCAGGGACGAGGTCAATCAGCCCCAGCATTTT
CDR3 protein: CASRDEVNQPQHF

V gene: TRBV28
D gene: TRBD1
J gene: TRBJ1-2
clone size: NA
CDR3 DNA: TGTGCCAGCAGTTTCGGGACAGGGAACTATGGCTACACCTTC
CDR3 protein: CASSFGTGNYGYTF

V gene: TRBV6-1
D gene: NA
J gene: TRBJ1-3
clone size: NA
CDR3 DNA: TGTGCCAGCAGTGGCAGGGGTGGAAACACCATATATTTT
CDR3 protein: CASSGRGGNTIYF

V gene: TRBV4-3
D gene: NA
J gene: TRBJ1-4
clone size: NA
CDR3 DNA: TGCGCCAGCAGCCCTTGGAGGGCAACTAATGAAAAACTGTTTTTT
CDR3 protein: CASSPWRATNEKLFF

V gene: TRBV11-2
D gene: NA
J gene: TRBJ1-4
clone size: NA
CDR3 DNA: TGTGCCAGCAAAAGAGGGACATCCGCATCAACTAATGAAAAACTGTTTTTT
CDR3 protein: CASKRGTSASTNEKLFF

V gene: TRBV7-8
D gene: NA
J gene: TRBJ1-2
clone size: many
CDR3 DNA: TGTGCCAGCAGTGTCGACAGGAGCTATGGCTACACCTTC
CDR3 protein: CASSVDRSYGYTF

V gene: TRBV6-6
D gene: NA
J gene: TRBJ1-3
clone size: many
CDR3 DNA: TGTGCCAGCAACGGGTTTGGCACCATATATTTT
CDR3 protein: CASNGFGTIYF

V gene: TRBV5-1
D gene: NA
J gene: TRBJ1-1
clone size: NA
CDR3 DNA: TGCGCCAGCAGCTTGGATACAGGGAACACTGAAGCTTTCTTT
CDR3 protein: CASSLDTGNTEAFF

V gene: TRBV4-1
D gene: NA
J gene: TRBJ2-1
clone size: NA
CDR3 DNA: TGCGCCAGCAGCCGAGACAATGAGCAGTTCTTC
CDR3 protein: CASSRDNEQFF

V gene: TRBV29-1
D gene: TRBD2
J gene: TRBJ2-5
clone size: NA
CDR3 DNA: TGCAGCGTTGATGCGGGAGGGTATGAGACCCAGTACTTC
CDR3 protein: CSVDAGGYETQYF

V gene: TRBV10-1
D gene: NA
J gene: TRBJ1-1
clone size: NA
CDR3 DNA: TGCGCCAGCAGTGGGTCCGGGGGCGGCCCCTACACTGAAGCTTTCTTT
CDR3 protein: CASSGSGGGPYTEAFF

V gene: TRBV2
D gene: NA
J gene: TRBJ1-5
clone size: NA
CDR3 DNA: TGTGCCAGCAACCTACAGGGCAGGTGGAGGACAGATAGCAATCAGCCCCAGCATTTT
CDR3 protein: CASNLQGRWRTDSNQPQHF

V gene: TRBV6-1
D gene: NA
J gene: TRBJ1-2
clone size: NA
CDR3 DNA: TGTGCCAGCAGTGTGGACGTCTATGGCTACACCTTC
CDR3 protein: CASSVDVYGYTF

V gene: TRBV9
D gene: NA
J gene: TRBJ1-2
clone size: few
CDR3 DNA: TGTGCCAGCAGCGCCAGCGGGGACACCTATGGCTGCACCTTC
CDR3 protein: CASSASGDTYGCTF

V gene: TRBV5-6
D gene: NA
J gene: TRBJ1-1
clone size: NA
CDR3 DNA: TGTGCCAGCAGCTTGATCATGAACACTGAAGCTTTCTTT
CDR3 protein: CASSLIMNTEAFF

V gene: TRBV25-1
D gene: NA
J gene: TRBJ2-1
clone size: once
CDR3 DNA: TGTGCCAGCAGTGATTGGAGCGATGAGCAGTTCTTC
CDR3 protein: CASSDWSDEQFF

V gene: TRBV13
D gene: TRBD1
J gene: TRBJ2-5
clone size: once
CDR3 DNA: TGTGCCAGCAGCTTAGGGCAGGGACAGGAAGAGACCCAGTACTTC
CDR3 protein: CASSLGQGQEETQYF

V gene: TRBV28
D gene: NA
J gene: TRBJ1-5
clone size: NA
CDR3 DNA: TGTGCCAGCAGGGAAGGGGGAGATCAGCCCCAGCATTTT
CDR3 protein: CASREGGDQPQHF

V gene: TRBV5-1
D gene: NA
J gene: TRBJ1-1
clone size: NA
CDR3 DNA: TGCGCCAGCAGCTTGGAACAGTTCATGAACACTGAAGCTTTCTTT
CDR3 protein: CASSLEQFMNTEAFF